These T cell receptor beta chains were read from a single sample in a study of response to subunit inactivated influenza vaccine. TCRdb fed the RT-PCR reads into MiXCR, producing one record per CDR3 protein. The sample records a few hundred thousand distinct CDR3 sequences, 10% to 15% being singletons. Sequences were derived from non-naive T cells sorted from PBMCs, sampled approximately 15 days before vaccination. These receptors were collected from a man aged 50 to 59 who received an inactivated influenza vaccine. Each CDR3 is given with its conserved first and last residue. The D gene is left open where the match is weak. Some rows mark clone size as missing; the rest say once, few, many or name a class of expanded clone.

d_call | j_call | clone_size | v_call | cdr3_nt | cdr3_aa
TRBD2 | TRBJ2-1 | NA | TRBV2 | TGTGCCAGCAGTGCTGTACTAGCGGTTTCCTACAATGAGCAGTTCTTC | CASSAVLAVSYNEQFF
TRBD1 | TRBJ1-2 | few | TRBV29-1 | TGCAGCGTTGAGAACAGGGGGGATGACTATGGCTACACCTTC | CSVENRGDDYGYTF
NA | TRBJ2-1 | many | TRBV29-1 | TGCAGCGTCCCCGCCGGAGGGTTGAGCTCCTACAATGAGCAGTTCTTC | CSVPAGGLSSYNEQFF
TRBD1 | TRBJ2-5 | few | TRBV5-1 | TGCGCCAGCAGCTTGGCCGGAACAGGGGGGGAGACCCAGTACTTC | CASSLAGTGGETQYF
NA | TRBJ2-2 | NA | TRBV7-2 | TGTGCCAGCAGCTTAGACGGGGAGCTGTTTTTT | CASSLDGELFF
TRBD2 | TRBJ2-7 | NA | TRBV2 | TGTGCCAGCAGTGAACAGCGGGGAATGTCCGTCGAGCAGTACTTC | CASSEQRGMSVEQYF
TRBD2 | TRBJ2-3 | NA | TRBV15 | TGTGCCACCAGGGACGCGGGAGGTCACACAGATACGCAGTATTTT | CATRDAGGHTDTQYF
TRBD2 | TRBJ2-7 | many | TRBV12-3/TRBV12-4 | TGTGCCAGCAATAGGGGAGGGCCCTACGAGCAGTACTTC | CASNRGGPYEQYF
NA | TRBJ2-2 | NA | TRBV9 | TGTGCCAGCAGCTTCCGGACGGATGGGGCCGGGGAGCTGTTTTTT | CASSFRTDGAGELFF
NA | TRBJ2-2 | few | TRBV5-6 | TGTGCCAGCAGCTTGGCGTCCACCGGGGAGCTGTTTTTT | CASSLASTGELFF
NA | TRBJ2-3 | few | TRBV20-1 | TGCAGTGCTAGTGCGGAGGGGATTTGGACAGATACGCAGTATTTT | CSASAEGIWTDTQYF
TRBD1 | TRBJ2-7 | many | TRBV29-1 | TGCAGCGTTTCCTCATCTGGACAGGGCTCCTACGAGCAGTACTTC | CSVSSSGQGSYEQYF
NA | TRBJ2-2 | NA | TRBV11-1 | TGTGCCAGCAGCTTCCTGACCCGGGCCCTTCGGGACACCGGGGAGCTGTTTTTT | CASSFLTRALRDTGELFF
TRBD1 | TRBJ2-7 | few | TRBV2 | TGTGCCAGCAGGGGGCAGGGACAGGGCTACGAGCAGTACTTC | CASRGQGQGYEQYF
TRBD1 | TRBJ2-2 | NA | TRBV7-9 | TGTGCCAGCAGCCCCGACGGGACAGGGGTTAGCACCGGGGAGCTGTTTTTT | CASSPDGTGVSTGELFF
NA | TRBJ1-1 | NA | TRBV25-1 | TGTGCCAGCAGGGGGGTTGGGCAGGCCACTGAAGCTTTCTTT | CASRGVGQATEAFF
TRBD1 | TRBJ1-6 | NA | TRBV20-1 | TGCAGTGCTAGCCGGGACAGGGGGCGATCACCCCTCCACTTT | CSASRDRGRSPLHF
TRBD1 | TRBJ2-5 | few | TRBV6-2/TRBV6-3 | TGTGCCAGCAGTTACCCGGGACAGAAGACCCAGTACTTC | CASSYPGQKTQYF
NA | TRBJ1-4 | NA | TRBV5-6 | TGTGCCAGCAGCCTTCGGACAGCAAGTAACGAAAAACTGTTTTTT | CASSLRTASNEKLFF
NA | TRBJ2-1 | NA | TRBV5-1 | TGCGCCAGCAGCTTTGGGCTCGTGCAGTTCTTC | CASSFGLVQFF
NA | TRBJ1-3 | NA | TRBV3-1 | TGTGCCAGCAGGGACGCTGGAAACACCATATATTTT | CASRDAGNTIYF
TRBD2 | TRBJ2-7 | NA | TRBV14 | TGTGCCAGCAGCCGCGATAGCGGGGCCAGCTACGAGCAGTACTTC | CASSRDSGASYEQYF
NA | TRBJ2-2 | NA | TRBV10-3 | TGTGCCATCAGTGAGTTGCAGAACACCGGGGAGCTGTTTTTT | CAISELQNTGELFF
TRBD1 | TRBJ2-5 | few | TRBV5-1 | TGCGCCAGCAGCTTGGACAGGGGCCCTGGATACCAAGAGACCCAGTACTTC | CASSLDRGPGYQETQYF
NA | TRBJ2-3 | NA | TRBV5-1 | TGCGCCAGCACCCTCTGGGGCGGTAACACAGATACGCATTATTTT | CASTLWGGNTDTHYF
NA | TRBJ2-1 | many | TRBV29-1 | TGCAGCGTTGAGTTGACAGTTTACAATGAGCAGTTCTTC | CSVELTVYNEQFF
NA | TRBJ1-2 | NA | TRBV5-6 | TGTGCCAGCAGCTTGGAACAGGGAGGCTATGGCTACACCTTC | CASSLEQGGYGYTF
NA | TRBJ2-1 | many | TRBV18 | TGTGCCAGCCTCGACAGGGCGGGATACAATGAGCAGTTCTTC | CASLDRAGYNEQFF
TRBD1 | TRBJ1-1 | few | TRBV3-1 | TGTGCCAGCAGCCAAAATTCTGACAGGGGAGTGCGCACTGAAGCTTTCTTT | CASSQNSDRGVRTEAFF
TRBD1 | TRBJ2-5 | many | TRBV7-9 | TGTGCCAGCAGCTTCGGACAGGGGTTGAATCGGGAGACCCAGTACTTC | CASSFGQGLNRETQYF
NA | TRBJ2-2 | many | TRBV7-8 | TGTGCCAGCACGCAGCGAGGGGGGGGGACCGGGGAGCTGTTTTTT | CASTQRGGGTGELFF